This T cell receptor (beta chain) was captured in a study of blood T cell repertoires in COVID-19. Study-wide background: PBMCs, B-cell-depleted T cells, or T cells were the source of the cDNA or gDNA that made up the material.

Assay: immunoSEQ multiplex PCR; the TCRdb copy retains only in-frame clones and omits some. The table has fewer than 400,000 clones, under 95% seen once. V dropped 6 bases and J dropped 6; count of bases not matched to a gene: 10. Germline loops: CDR1 MDHEN, CDR2 SYDVKM. The CDR3 totals 16 residues. Enrollees, about 18 to 90 years old, lived in fewer than 25 US areas. Participants' reported clinical history set cohort assignment. Cohort 3 recovered donors had two negative PCRs, clearance, or symptom resolution. The sample taken for sequencing was PBMCs or T cells enriched from blood (not recorded which). V usage is TRBV28 and J usage is TRBJ2-3, with 12 bases matching TRBD2. The source of this sequence is a woman in her 30s who had recovered from COVID-19. The CDR3, as DNA: TGTGCCAGCAGGACAGGACTAGCGGGGTCCGGGGATACGCAGTATTTT. Translating it yields CASRTGLAGSGDTQYF.